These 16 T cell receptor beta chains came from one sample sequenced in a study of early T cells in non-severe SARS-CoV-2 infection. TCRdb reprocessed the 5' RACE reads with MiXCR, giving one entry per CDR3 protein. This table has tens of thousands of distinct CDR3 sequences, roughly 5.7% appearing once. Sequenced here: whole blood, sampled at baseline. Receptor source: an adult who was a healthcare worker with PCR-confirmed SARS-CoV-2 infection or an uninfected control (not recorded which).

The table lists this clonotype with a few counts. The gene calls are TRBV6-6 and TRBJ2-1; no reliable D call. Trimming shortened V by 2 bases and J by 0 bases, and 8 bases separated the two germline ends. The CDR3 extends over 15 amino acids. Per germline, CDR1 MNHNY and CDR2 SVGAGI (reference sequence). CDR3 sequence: CASSYRLSSYNEQFF. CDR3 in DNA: TGTGCCAGCAGTTACAGGCTGAGCTCCTACAATGAGCAGTTCTTC.

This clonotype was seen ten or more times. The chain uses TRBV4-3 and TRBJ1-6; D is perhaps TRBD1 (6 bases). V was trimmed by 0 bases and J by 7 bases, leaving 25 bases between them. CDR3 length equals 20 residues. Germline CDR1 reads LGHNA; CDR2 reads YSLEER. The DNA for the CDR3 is TGCGCCAGCAGCCAAGATCTCAATACAGGGCGGTACCTTGCCAATTCACCCCTCCACTTT. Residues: CASSQDLNTGRYLANSPLHF.

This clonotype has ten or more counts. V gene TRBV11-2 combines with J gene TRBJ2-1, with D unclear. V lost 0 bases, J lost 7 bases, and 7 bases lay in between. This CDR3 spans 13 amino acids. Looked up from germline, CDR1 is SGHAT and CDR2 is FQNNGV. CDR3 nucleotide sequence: TGTGCCAGCAGCTTAGAAGAGACTAATGAGCAGTTCTTC. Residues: CASSLEETNEQFF.

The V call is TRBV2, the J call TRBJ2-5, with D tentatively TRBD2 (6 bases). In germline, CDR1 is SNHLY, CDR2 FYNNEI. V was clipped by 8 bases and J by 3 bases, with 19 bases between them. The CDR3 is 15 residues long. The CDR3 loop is CASGGPAGSKETQYF. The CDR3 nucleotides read TGTGCCAGCGGGGGACCAGCGGGTTCAAAAGAGACCCAGTACTTC.

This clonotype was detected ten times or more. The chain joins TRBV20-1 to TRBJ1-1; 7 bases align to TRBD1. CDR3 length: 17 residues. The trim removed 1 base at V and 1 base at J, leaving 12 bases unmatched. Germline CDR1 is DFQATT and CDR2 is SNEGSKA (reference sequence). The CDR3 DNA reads TGCAGTGCTAGAGGTCCCCCGGGACAGTTGACGAACACTGAAGCTTTCTTT. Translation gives CSARGPPGQLTNTEAFF.

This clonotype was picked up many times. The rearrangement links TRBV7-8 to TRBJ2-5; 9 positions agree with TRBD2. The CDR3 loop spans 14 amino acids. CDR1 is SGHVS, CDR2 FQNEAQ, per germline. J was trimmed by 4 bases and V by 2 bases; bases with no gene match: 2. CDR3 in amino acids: CASSLQLAGETQYF. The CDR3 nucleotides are TGTGCCAGCAGCTTACAACTAGCGGGAGAGACCCAGTACTTC.

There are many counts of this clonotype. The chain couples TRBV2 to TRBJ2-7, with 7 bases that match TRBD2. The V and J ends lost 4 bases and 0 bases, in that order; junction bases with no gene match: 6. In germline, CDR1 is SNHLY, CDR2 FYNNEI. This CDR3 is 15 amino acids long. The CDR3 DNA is TGTGCCAGCAGTGTTTATAGCGGGTACTCCTACGAGCAGTACTTC. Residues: CASSVYSGYSYEQYF.

CDR3 region: CASSREAATGELFF. The CDR3 DNA follows: TGTGCCAGCAGTAGGGAGGCCGCGACCGGGGAGCTGTTTTTT. V is TRBV6-4 and J is TRBJ2-2; D perhaps matches TRBD2 (6 bases). The CDR3 has 14 residues. Germline CDR1 reads MRHNA; CDR2 reads SNTAGT. Between the trimmed V and J ends, which lost 5 bases and 5 bases, there was a span of 12 bases.

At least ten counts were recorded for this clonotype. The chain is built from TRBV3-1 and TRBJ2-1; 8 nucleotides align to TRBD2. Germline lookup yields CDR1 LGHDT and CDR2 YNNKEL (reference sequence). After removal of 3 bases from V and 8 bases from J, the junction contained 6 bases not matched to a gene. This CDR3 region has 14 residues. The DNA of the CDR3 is TGTGCCAGCAGCCAGCGCGGGAGGTTGGATGAGCAGTTCTTC. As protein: CASSQRGRLDEQFF.

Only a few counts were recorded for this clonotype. CDR3 sequence: CASSLHQTVADTQYF. In DNA form, the CDR3 reads TGCGCCAGCAGCCTCCACCAGACGGTCGCAGATACGCAGTATTTT. The V call is TRBV5-1, the J call TRBJ2-3; D not certain. This CDR3 contains 15 residues. Germline V gene lookup returns CDR1 SGHRS and CDR2 YFSETQ. Trimming cost V 4 bases and J 4 bases, with 16 bases left between them.

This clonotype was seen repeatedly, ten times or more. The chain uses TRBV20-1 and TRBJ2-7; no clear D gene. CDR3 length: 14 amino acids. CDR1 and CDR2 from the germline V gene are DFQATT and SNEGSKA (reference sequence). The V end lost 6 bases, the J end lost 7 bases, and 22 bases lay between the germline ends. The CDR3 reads CSAPTLEVASEQYF. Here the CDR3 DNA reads TGCAGTGCCCCGACACTCGAGGTAGCATCTGAGCAGTACTTC.

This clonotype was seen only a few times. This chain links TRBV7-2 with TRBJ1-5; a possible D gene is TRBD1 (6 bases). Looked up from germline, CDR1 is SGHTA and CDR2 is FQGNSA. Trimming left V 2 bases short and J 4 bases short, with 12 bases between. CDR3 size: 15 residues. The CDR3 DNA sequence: TGTGCCAGCAGCTTATATGACAGGATGAATCAGCCCCAGCATTTT. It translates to CASSLYDRMNQPQHF.

CDR3: CSATTGANYGYTF. The CDR3 bases are TGCAGTGCAACGACAGGGGCCAACTATGGCTACACCTTC. This chain links TRBV20-1 with TRBJ1-2; TRBD1 agrees at 8 bases. V was clipped by 6 bases and J by 2 bases; unmatched bases: 5. Germline V gene sequence: CDR1 DFQATT, CDR2 SNEGSKA (reference sequence). This CDR3 spans 13 amino acids.

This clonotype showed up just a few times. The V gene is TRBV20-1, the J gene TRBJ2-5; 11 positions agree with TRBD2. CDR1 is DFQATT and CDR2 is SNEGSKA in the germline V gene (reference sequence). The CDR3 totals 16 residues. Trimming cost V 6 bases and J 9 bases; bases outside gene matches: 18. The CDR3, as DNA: TGCAGTGCCAAAAATCTAGCGGGAGGCGGCTCGTTGTCCCAGTACTTC. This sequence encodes CSAKNLAGGGSLSQYF.

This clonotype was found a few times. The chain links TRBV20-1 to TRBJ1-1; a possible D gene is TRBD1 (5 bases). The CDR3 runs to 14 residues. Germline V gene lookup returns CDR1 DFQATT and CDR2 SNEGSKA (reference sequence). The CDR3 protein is CSRGRGIMNTEAFF. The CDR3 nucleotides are TGCTCCCGTGGAAGGGGCATAATGAACACTGAAGCTTTCTTT.

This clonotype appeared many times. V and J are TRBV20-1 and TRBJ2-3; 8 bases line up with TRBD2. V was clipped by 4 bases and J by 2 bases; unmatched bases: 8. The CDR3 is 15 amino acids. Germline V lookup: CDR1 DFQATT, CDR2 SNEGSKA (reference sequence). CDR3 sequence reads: CSAKESSGPTDTQYF. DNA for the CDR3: TGCAGTGCTAAGGAATCTAGCGGGCCCACAGATACGCAGTATTTT.